In this sample, the clone carrying this T cell receptor (beta chain) turned up a few times. Its antigen is currently unknown. This specimen belongs to a study of identical twins. Germline assignment: CDR1 KGHDR and CDR2 SFDVKD. There are 17 residues in the CDR3. Trimming stripped 3 bases from V and 5 bases from J, with 19 bases between. Findings and caveats of the study: Alpha sequences that were out-of-frame and twin-shared showed an excess of low generation probability. High-abundance cord blood beta clonotypes had fewer insertions; memory repertoires showed none.

MiXCR, run by TCRdb on the 5' RACE reads, gives a single entry per CDR3 protein. The sample lists some 1,700,000 distinct CDR3 sequences; less than 35% were seen once. Input material: cord blood. This sequence originates from a newborn girl in good health. This chain joins TRBV24-1 and TRBJ2-4; no firm D call. The CDR3 nucleotides read TGTGCCACCAGTGATACCGGCCAGGACCTGGGCCAAAACATTCAGTACTTC. Protein: CATSDTGQDLGQNIQYF.